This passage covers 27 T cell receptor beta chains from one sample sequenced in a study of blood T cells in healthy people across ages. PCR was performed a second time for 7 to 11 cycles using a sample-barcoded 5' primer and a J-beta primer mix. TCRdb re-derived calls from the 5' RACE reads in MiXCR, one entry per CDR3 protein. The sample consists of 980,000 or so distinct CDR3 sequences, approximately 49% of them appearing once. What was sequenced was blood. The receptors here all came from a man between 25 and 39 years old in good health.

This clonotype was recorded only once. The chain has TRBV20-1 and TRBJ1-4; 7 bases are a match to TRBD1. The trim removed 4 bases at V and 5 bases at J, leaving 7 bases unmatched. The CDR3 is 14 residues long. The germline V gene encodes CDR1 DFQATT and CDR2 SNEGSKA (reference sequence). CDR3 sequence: CSATSQTGNEKLFF. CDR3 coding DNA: TGCAGTGCTACCTCACAGACAGGGAATGAAAAACTGTTTTTT.

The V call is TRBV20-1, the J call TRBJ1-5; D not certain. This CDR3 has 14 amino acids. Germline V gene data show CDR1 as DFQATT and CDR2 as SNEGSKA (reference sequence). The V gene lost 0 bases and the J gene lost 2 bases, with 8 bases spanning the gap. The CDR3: CSARDLVRNQPQHF. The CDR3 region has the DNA TGCAGTGCTAGAGACCTTGTTCGCAATCAGCCCCAGCATTTT.

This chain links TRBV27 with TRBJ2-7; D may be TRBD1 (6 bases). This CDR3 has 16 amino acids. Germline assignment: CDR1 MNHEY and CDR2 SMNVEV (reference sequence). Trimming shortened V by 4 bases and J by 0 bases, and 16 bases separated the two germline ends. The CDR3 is CASSSPNRVGSYEQYF. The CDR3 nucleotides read TGTGCCAGCAGTTCTCCTAACAGGGTGGGCTCCTACGAGCAGTACTTC.

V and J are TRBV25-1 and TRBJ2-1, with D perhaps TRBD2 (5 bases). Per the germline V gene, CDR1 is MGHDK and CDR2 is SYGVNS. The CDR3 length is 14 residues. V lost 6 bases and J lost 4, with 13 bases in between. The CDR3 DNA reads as TGTGCCAGCAGCGGACCTAGAGGGTACAATGAGCAGTTCTTC. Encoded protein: CASSGPRGYNEQFF. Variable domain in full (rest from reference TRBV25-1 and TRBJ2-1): EADIYQTPRYLVIGTGKKITLECSQTMGHDKMYWYQQDPGMELHLIHYSYGVNSTEKGDLSSESTVSRIRTEHFPLTLESARPSHTSQYLCASSGPRGYNEQFFGPGTRLTVL.

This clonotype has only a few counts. The CDR3 loop is CASSFRLAGAKFSSYNEQFF. The CDR3, as DNA: TGTGCCAGCAGTTTTCGACTAGCGGGGGCGAAATTCAGCTCCTACAATGAGCAGTTCTTC. The chain employs TRBV12-3 or TRBV12-4 and TRBJ2-1, with 12 bases matching TRBD2. The CDR3 is 20 amino acids. With 3 bases clipped from V and 0 bases from J, the junction kept 12 bases outside the gene matches.

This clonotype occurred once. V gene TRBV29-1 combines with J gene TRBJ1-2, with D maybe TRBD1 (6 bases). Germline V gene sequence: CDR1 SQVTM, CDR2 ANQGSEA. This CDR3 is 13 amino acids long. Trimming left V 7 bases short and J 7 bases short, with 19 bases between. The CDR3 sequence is CSASDSPRGGYTF. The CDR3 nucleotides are TGCAGCGCCTCGGACAGCCCGAGGGGTGGCTACACCTTC.

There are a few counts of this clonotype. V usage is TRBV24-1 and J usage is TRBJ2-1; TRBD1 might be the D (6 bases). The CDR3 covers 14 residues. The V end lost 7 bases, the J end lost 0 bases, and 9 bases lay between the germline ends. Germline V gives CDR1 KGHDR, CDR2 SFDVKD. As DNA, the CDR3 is TGTGCCACCAGGGACAGTAGCTCCTACAATGAGCAGTTCTTC. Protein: CATRDSSSYNEQFF.

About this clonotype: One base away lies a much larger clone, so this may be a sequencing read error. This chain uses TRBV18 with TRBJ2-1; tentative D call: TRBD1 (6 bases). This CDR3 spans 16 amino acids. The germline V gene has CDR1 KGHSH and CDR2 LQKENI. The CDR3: CAGSPVRQGHHNEQFF. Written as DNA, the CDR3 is TGTGCCGGCTCACCGGTCCGGCAGGGGCATCACAATGAGCAGTTCTTC. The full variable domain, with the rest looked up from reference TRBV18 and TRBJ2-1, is NAGVMQNPRHLVRRRGQEARLRCSPMKGHSHVYWYRQLPEEGLKFMVYLQKENIIDESGMPKERFSAEFPKEGPSILRIQQVVRGDSAAYFCAGSPVRQGHHNEQFFGPGTRLTVL.

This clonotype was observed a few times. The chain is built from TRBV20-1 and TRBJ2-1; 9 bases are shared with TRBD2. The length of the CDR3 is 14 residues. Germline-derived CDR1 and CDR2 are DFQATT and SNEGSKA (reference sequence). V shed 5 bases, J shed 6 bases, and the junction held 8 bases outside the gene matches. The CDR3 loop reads CSASPLAGINEQFF. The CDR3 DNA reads TGCAGTGCTTCTCCCCTAGCGGGGATCAATGAGCAGTTCTTC.

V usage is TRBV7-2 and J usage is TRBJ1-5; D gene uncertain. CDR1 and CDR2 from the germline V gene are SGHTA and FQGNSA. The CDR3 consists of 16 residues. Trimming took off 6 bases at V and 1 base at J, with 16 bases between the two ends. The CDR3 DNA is TGTGCCAGCAGTGAAGGAGGCCCCGGGAGCAATCAGCCCCAGCATTTT. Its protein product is CASSEGGPGSNQPQHF.

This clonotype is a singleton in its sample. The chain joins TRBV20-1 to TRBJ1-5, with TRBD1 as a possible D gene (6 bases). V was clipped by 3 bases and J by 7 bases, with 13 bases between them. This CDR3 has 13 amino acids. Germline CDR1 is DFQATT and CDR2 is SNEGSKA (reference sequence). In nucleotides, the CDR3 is TGCAGTGCTAGGGGTGGACAGTACCAGCCCCAGCATTTT. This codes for CSARGGQYQPQHF.

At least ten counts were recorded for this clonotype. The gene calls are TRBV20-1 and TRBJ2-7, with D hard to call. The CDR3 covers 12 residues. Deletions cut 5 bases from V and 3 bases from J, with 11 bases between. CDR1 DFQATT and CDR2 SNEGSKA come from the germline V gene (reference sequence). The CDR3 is CSAGVLSYEQYF. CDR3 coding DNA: TGCAGTGCTGGCGTCTTGAGCTACGAGCAGTACTTC.

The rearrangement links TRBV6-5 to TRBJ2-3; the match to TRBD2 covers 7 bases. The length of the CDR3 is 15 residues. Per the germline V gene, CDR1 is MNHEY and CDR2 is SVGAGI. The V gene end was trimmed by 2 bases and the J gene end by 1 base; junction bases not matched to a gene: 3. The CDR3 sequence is CASSYRAGGTDTQYF. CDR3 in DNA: TGTGCCAGCAGTTACCGGGCGGGAGGCACAGATACGCAGTATTTT.

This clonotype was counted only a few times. CDR3 bases: TGTGCCAGCACCCTCGTGGGGGGGGGCCCAGATACGCAGTATTTT. It codes for CASTLVGGGPDTQYF. The V gene is TRBV3-1, the J gene TRBJ2-3, with D tentatively TRBD2 (7 bases). Germline CDR1 reads LGHDT; CDR2 reads YNNKEL (reference sequence). CDR3 size: 15 residues. With 7 bases removed from V and 4 bases from J, the gap between germline ends came to 18 bases.

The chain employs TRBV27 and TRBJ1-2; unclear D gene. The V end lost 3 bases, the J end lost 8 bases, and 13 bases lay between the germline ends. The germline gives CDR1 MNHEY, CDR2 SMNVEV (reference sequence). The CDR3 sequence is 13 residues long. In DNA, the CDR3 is TGTGCCAGCAGTTTCCGGCCGGGAGACGGCTACACCTTC. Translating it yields CASSFRPGDGYTF.

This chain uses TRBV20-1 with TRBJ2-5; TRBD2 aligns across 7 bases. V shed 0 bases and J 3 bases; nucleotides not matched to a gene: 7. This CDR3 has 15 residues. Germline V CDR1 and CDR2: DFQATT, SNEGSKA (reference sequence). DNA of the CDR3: TGCAGTGCTAGAGATGGCGGGAGAGTAAAAGAGACCCAGTACTTC. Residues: CSARDGGRVKETQYF.

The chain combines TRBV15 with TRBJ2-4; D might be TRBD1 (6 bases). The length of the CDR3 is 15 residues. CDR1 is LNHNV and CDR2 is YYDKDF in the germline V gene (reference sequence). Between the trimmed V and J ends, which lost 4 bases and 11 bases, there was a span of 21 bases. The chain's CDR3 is CATSTRSKGHQFQYF. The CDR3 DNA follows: TGTGCCACCAGCACCAGAAGCAAGGGACATCAATTTCAGTACTTC.

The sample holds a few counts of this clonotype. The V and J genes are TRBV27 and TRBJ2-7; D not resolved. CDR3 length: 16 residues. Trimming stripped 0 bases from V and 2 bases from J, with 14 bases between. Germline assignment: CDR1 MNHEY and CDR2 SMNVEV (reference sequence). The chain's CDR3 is CASSLSGDGGPYEQYF. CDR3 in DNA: TGTGCCAGCAGTTTATCAGGTGACGGCGGCCCCTACGAGCAGTACTTC.

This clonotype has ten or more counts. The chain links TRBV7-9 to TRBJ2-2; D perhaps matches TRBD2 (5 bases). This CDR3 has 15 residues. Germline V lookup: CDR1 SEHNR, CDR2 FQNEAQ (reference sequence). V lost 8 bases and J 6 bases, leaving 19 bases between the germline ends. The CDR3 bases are TGTGCCAGCCTTAACCGGACTGAACTTTCCGGGGAGCTGTTTTTT. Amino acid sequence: CASLNRTELSGELFF.

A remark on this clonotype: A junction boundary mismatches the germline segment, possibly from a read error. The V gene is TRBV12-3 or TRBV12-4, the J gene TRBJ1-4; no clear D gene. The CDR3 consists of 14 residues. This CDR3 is CASSLQATDEKLFF. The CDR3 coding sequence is TGTGCCAGCAGTTTACAGGCAACTGATGAAAAACTGTTTTTT.

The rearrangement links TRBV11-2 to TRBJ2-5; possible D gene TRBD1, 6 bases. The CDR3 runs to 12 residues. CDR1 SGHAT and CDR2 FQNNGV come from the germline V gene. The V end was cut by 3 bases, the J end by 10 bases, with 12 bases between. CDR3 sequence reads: CASSLRGKDQYF. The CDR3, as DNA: TGTGCCAGCAGCTTGAGGGGGAAGGACCAGTACTTC.

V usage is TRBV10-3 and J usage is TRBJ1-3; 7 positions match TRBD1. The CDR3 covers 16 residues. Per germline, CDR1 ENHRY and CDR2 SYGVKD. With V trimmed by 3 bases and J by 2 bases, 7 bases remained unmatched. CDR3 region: CAISDTGQLAGNTIYF. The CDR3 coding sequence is TGTGCCATCAGTGACACGGGACAGCTTGCTGGAAACACCATATATTTT.

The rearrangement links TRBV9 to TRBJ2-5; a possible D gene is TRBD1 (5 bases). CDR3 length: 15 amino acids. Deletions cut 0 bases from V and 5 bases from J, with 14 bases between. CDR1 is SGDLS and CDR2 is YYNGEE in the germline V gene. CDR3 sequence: CASSVGLAGAETQYF. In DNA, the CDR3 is TGTGCCAGCAGCGTAGGATTGGCTGGGGCGGAGACCCAGTACTTC. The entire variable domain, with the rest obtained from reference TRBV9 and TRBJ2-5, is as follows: DSGVTQTPKHLITATGQRVTLRCSPRSGDLSVYWYQQSLDQGLQFLIQYYNGEERAKGNILERFSAQQFPDLHSELNLSSLELGDSALYFCASSVGLAGAETQYFGPGTRLLVL.

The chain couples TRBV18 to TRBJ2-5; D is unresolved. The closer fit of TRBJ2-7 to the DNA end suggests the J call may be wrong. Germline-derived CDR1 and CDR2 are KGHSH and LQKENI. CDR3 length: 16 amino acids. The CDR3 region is CASSPPLASGTYEQYF. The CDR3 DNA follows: TGTGCCAGCTCACCACCATTGGCATCTGGAACCTACGAGCAGTACTTC.

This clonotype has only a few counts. The chain's CDR3 is CASSTGLAKTQYF. The CDR3 DNA reads TGCGCCAGCAGCACCGGACTAGCGAAGACCCAGTACTTC. This chain connects TRBV5-1 to TRBJ2-5; TRBD2 matches at 9 bases. The germline gives CDR1 SGHRS, CDR2 YFSETQ. V shed 4 bases and J 6 bases; nucleotides not matched to a gene: 4. CDR3 size: 13 residues.

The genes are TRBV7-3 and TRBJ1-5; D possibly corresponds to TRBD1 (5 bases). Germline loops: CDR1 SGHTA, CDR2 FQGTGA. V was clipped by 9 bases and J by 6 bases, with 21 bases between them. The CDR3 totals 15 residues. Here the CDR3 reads CARGGKRFLGQPQHF. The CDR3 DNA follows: TGTGCCAGGGGGGGGAAAAGGTTTTTGGGTCAGCCCCAGCATTTT.

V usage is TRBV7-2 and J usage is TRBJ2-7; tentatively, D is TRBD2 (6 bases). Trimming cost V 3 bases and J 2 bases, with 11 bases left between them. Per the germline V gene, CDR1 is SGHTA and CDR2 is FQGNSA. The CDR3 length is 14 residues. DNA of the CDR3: TGTGCCAGCAGCTTCCGGGGCGGGACCTACGAGCAGTACTTC. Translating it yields CASSFRGGTYEQYF. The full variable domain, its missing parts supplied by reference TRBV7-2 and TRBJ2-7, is GAGVSQSPSNKVTEKGKDVELRCDPISGHTALYWYRQSLGQGLEFLIYFQGNSAPDKSGLPSDRFSAERTGGSVSTLTIQRTQQEDSAVYLCASSFRGGTYEQYFGPGTRLTVT.